One and the same sample provided the 11 T cell receptor beta chains below, sequenced in a study of cytomegalovirus exposure and HLA in healthy donors. The study ran its PCR with 60 Vbeta and 13 Jbeta primers. Repertoires were generated with immunoSEQ multiplex PCR, while TCRdb's copy carries only in-frame clones and drops some. The data show 170,000 or so clones, about 80% seen once. The sequencing input was PBMCs. Receptor source: a boy between 10 and 17 years old in good health and CMV-seronegative.

The genes are TRBV2 and TRBJ2-7, with TRBD1 as a possible D gene (6 bases). Trimming stripped 7 bases from V and 0 bases from J, with 16 bases between. Germline lookup yields CDR1 SNHLY and CDR2 FYNNEI. This CDR3 has 15 amino acids. The CDR3 loop is CASKGGHSSSYEQYF. DNA of the CDR3: TGTGCCAGCAAAGGGGGTCACAGCAGCTCCTACGAGCAGTACTTC.

The V call is TRBV29-1, the J call TRBJ1-1, with 9 bases lining up with TRBD1. V was pared by 5 bases and J by 8 bases, with 3 bases of the junction left unmatched. The germline V gene has CDR1 SQVTM and CDR2 ANQGSEA. The CDR3 loop spans 11 amino acids. The DNA for the CDR3 is TGCAGCGTTACAGGGGGCGGAGAAGCTTTCTTT. It translates to CSVTGGGEAFF.

The chain carries TRBV15 and TRBJ1-2; possibly TRBD1 for D (5 bases). This CDR3 has 15 amino acids. In germline, CDR1 is LNHNV, CDR2 YYDKDF (reference sequence). Trimming stripped 3 bases from V and 4 bases from J, with 15 bases between. The CDR3: CATSRRIQAGYGYTF. CDR3 sequence (DNA): TGTGCCACCAGCAGGAGAATACAGGCCGGCTATGGCTACACCTTC.

The chain couples TRBV14 to TRBJ2-2; D remains unclear. The CDR3 spans 14 residues. CDR1 and CDR2 from the germline V gene are SGHDN and FVKESK. Trimming stripped 1 base from V and 6 bases from J, with 9 bases between. The CDR3 loop is CASSQVHQAGELFF. The DNA for the CDR3 is TGTGCCAGCAGCCAAGTTCACCAGGCCGGGGAGCTGTTTTTT.

The chain carries TRBV6-1 and TRBJ1-2; 10 bases line up with TRBD1. Germline V CDR1 and CDR2: MNHNS, SASEGT. The CDR3 runs to 15 residues. The trim removed 1 base at V and 7 bases at J, leaving 6 bases unmatched. The CDR3 is CASSEGTGGSCGYTF. The CDR3 coding sequence is TGTGCCAGCAGTGAAGGGACAGGGGGTTCCTGTGGCTACACCTTC.

The chain joins TRBV25-1 to TRBJ1-2; TRBD1 agrees at 11 bases. J was trimmed by 7 bases and V by 3 bases; bases with no gene match: 7. The CDR3 contains 15 residues. CDR1 and CDR2 from the germline V gene are MGHDK and SYGVNS. The DNA of the CDR3 is TGTGCCAGCAGTGACCCCGGACAGGGGGCAATTGGCTACACCTTC. It codes for CASSDPGQGAIGYTF.

The chain combines TRBV7-2 with TRBJ2-3; no firm D call. Germline V gene lookup returns CDR1 SGHTA and CDR2 FQGNSA. This CDR3 comprises 13 residues. V shed 5 bases and J shed 0 bases, with 6 bases lying between them. The CDR3 region is CASSVPSTDTQYF. Here the CDR3 DNA reads TGTGCCAGCAGCGTTCCTAGCACAGATACGCAGTATTTT.

The chain uses TRBV6-5 and TRBJ2-1; 10 bases are shared with TRBD2. CDR3 length equals 15 residues. V lost 7 bases and J lost 9; bases outside the gene matches: 12. The germline V gene encodes CDR1 MNHEY and CDR2 SVGAGI. CDR3 nucleotides: TGTGCCAGCACCCCTCCTAGCGGGAGTTTAAGTGAGCAGTTCTTC. Its protein is CASTPPSGSLSEQFF.

The CDR3 sequence is CASAPSWGLSGNTIYF. Written as DNA, the CDR3 is TGTGCCAGCGCCCCGAGCTGGGGCCTCTCTGGAAACACCATATATTTT. The chain employs TRBV9 and TRBJ1-3; the D gene is possibly TRBD1 (5 bases). CDR1 is SGDLS and CDR2 is YYNGEE in the germline V gene. V lost 7 bases and J 0 bases, leaving 17 bases between the germline ends. The CDR3 is made up of 16 amino acids.

This clone was observed a single time. J is TRBJ1-5 and V is TRBV19; D is ambiguous. The V gene lost 5 bases and the J gene lost 5 bases, with 13 bases spanning the gap. The CDR3 extends over 14 amino acids. Germline lookup yields CDR1 LNHDA and CDR2 SQIVND (reference sequence). The CDR3 protein is CASSPRRGDQPQHF. CDR3 bases: TGTGCCAGTAGTCCCCGACGGGGAGATCAGCCCCAGCATTTT.

This rearrangement joins TRBV6-1 to TRBJ1-1; no firm D call. The germline V and J ends were trimmed by 7 bases and 2 bases, with 14 bases remaining between them. The CDR3 is 14 amino acids. The germline V gene has CDR1 MNHNS and CDR2 SASEGT. The CDR3 loop is CASTDLGFNTEAFF. CDR3 bases: TGTGCCAGCACTGACCTAGGATTTAACACTGAAGCTTTCTTT.